This note documents a single T cell receptor beta chain sequence. The clone's antigen remains unknown. Base qualities are not provided; no much larger clone lies one nucleotide away. Each collaborating institution followed its own protocols to collect whole blood in K2EDTA tubes. For TCRbeta analysis, collaborators shipped samples as frozen whole blood, isolated PBMCs, or DNA extracted from either of those sample types. V is cut back by 8 bases and J by 7 bases, with 16 bases in the junction unmatched. The CDR3 spans 17 residues, from the cysteine through the phenylalanine. Of the read, only the CDR3 DNA is kept; its 51 bases are in frame from base 1. The germline V gene yields SNHLY for CDR1 and FYNNEI for CDR2. These data belong to a study of blood T cell repertoires in COVID-19 (dated by TCRdb to the early 2020s). Background on the whole study: The collaborator samples originated in the United States, Italy and Spain and spanned the acute and convalescent phases of COVID-19. The material from the prospective study consisted of cDNA or gDNA derived from T cells, B-cell-depleted T cells, or PBMCs. Deeply sampled blood TCRbeta repertoires from subjects exposed to, actively infected with, or recovered from COVID-19 were included in the dataset. A freely available public database, intended as a resource for researchers studying the immune response to SARS-CoV-2, is where the repertoires were released. The samples were drawn from two sources: the first 160 participants of the ongoing ImmuneRACE study, and 1,254 subjects contributed by 6 global collaborators. Sample metadata almost always included a de-identified subject ID, COVID-19 status, age in years and sex. Where available, HLA class I and class II types were obtained from metadata supplied by the sample provider rather than from assay-based typing.

The immunoSEQ Assay, a bias-controlled multiplex PCR, was used to amplify TCRbeta CDR3 regions from genomic DNA. The paper's data handling went like this. Nucleated cell counts per sample were estimated from amplification of reference gene primers within the assay. Sequence reads were collapsed and filtered to measure the absolute abundance of every unique TCRbeta CDR3 rearrangement. For each sample, productive Simpson clonality was calculated as the square root of Simpson's diversity index over productive rearrangements. TCRdb retrieved this table from immuneACCESS and kept in-frame rearrangements only. Not all clones are present; in checked studies, unresolved V genes account for under half, and no reason is known for the remainder. Clonal size and the V and J genes are those of that table, whereas D and trimming came from the DNA. The sample includes tens of thousands of clones, with 92% observed a single time. Approximately 12% of the sample comes from the top ten.

What the work shows at the level of the full study, not this receptor alone: How much clinical and demographic metadata was included differed by source and by participant, and the metadata was provided uncurated.

Material for sequencing was peripheral blood. The rearrangement combines TRBV2 with TRBJ2-4; 11 junctional bases match TRBD2. This TCR was recovered from a human donor in a cohort sampled during active COVID-19. The nucleotide sequence reads as follows: TGTGCCAGCGCCCTTAGCGGGAGGGCCCGGCGAAGTAACATTCAGTACTTC. This codes for CASALSGRARRSNIQYF.